The 24 T cell receptor beta chains below all came from one sample that was sequenced in a study of shared T cell receptors in the human thymus. Using immunoSEQ multiplex PCR, the repertoire was profiled, and TCRdb retains in-frame clones only, with some absent. The sample consists of hundreds of thousands of clones, 87% of them appearing once. These records were also assigned to another study, of human thymus T cells.

Material: thymocytes. The receptors were gathered from a boy in the first two years of life with a congenital heart defect.

The gene calls are TRBV5-1 and TRBJ2-3; 7 bases are shared with TRBD1. Trimming cost V 0 bases and J 5 bases; bases outside gene matches: 6. Germline CDR1 is SGHRS and CDR2 is YFSETQ. The CDR3 is made up of 15 amino acids. The CDR3 DNA is TGCGCCAGCAGCTTGGGACAGGGCGGCGGAGATACGCAGTATTTT. It translates to CASSLGQGGGDTQYF.

V and J are TRBV4-1 and TRBJ2-2; 7 nucleotides line up with TRBD1. The CDR3 sequence is 18 residues long. CDR1 and CDR2 (germline): MGHRA, YSYEKL. The trim removed 1 base at V and 2 bases at J, leaving 10 bases unmatched. The CDR3 DNA reads as TGCGCCAGCAGCCAAGGACCACAGGGGATCCTAAACACCGGGGAGCTGTTTTTT. The encoded protein is CASSQGPQGILNTGELFF.

The table lists this clone with a count of one. The chain recombines TRBV10-3 with TRBJ2-1, with 8 positions matching TRBD2. CDR1 and CDR2 from the germline V gene are ENHRY and SYGVKD. With 3 bases clipped from V and 6 bases from J, the junction kept 13 bases outside the gene matches. The CDR3 has 17 residues. The CDR3 here is CAISDGWGTRRSNEQFF. The CDR3 DNA sequence: TGTGCCATCAGTGACGGGTGGGGGACTAGAAGGTCCAATGAGCAGTTCTTC.

The rearrangement uses TRBV10-3 and TRBJ1-2; 10 nucleotides line up with TRBD1. The length of the CDR3 is 15 residues. Unmatched junction bases numbered 5, after V lost 0 bases and J lost 7 bases. The V gene's germline CDR1 is ENHRY and CDR2 SYGVKD. The CDR3 DNA is TGTGCCATCAGTGAGTCGTCGGGACAGGGGAGTGGCTACACCTTC. Its translation is CAISESSGQGSGYTF.

V and J are TRBV7-3 and TRBJ1-2, with 8 bases aligning to TRBD1. The CDR3 sequence is 16 residues long. Germline loops: CDR1 SGHTA, CDR2 FQGTGA. Trimming at V came to 5 bases and at J to 3 bases, leaving 11 bases not matched to a gene. The CDR3 protein is CASSPHSGGGDYGYTF. The CDR3, as DNA: TGTGCCAGCAGCCCTCACTCAGGGGGCGGTGACTATGGCTACACCTTC.

The chain is built from TRBV28 and TRBJ1-5; tentatively, D is TRBD1 (5 bases). The ends were cut back, 4 bases at V and 5 bases at J, with 12 bases in the middle. The CDR3 has 14 amino acids. Germline V gives CDR1 MDHEN, CDR2 SYDVKM. The CDR3 here is CASSSTRGYQPQHF. In nucleotides, the CDR3 is TGTGCCAGCAGTTCAACGCGGGGGTATCAGCCCCAGCATTTT.

The rearrangement links TRBV6-1 to TRBJ2-7; no definite D call. Trimming removed 2 bases from V and 3 bases from J, with 8 bases in between. CDR1 MNHNS and CDR2 SASEGT come from the germline V gene. This CDR3 spans 13 amino acids. The chain's CDR3 is CASSEYSVYEQYF. CDR3 bases: TGTGCCAGCAGTGAATACTCGGTCTACGAGCAGTACTTC.

The J gene is TRBJ2-1, the V gene TRBV4-3; 11 bases are shared with TRBD1. The germline V gene encodes CDR1 LGHNA and CDR2 YSLEER. Trimming removed 4 bases from V and 12 bases from J; junction bases left unmatched: 8. The CDR3 is 14 amino acids. CDR3 protein: CASSLRDRGRGQFF. The CDR3 DNA reads as TGCGCCAGCAGCCTCCGGGACAGGGGGAGAGGGCAGTTCTTC.

DNA for the CDR3: TGTGCCAGTAGTATTAGCAGGGAAAGGAGTGAAAAACTGTTTTTT. Protein product: CASSISRERSEKLFF. This chain connects TRBV19 to TRBJ1-4; D might be TRBD1 (5 bases). The CDR3 is 15 residues long. V lost 3 bases to trimming and J lost 7 bases, with 15 bases between them. Germline values: CDR1 LNHDA, CDR2 SQIVND (reference sequence).

This clone was detected only once. This chain connects TRBV9 to TRBJ2-5; TRBD2 matches at 7 bases. The germline V gene encodes CDR1 SGDLS and CDR2 YYNGEE. J lost 2 bases, V lost 6 bases, and 10 bases had no gene match. This CDR3 has 15 amino acids. In nucleotides, the CDR3 is TGTGCCAGCACTCAGACTAGCCAGGAGCAAGAGACCCAGTACTTC. This gives the protein CASTQTSQEQETQYF.

The genes are TRBV10-3 and TRBJ2-7; 7 bases line up with TRBD2. The CDR3 totals 12 residues. Trimming cost V 11 bases and J 3 bases; bases outside gene matches: 7. The germline V gene encodes CDR1 ENHRY and CDR2 SYGVKD. CDR3: CASRDYGYEQYF. For the CDR3, the DNA is TGTGCCTCCCGGGACTACGGCTACGAGCAGTACTTC.

The chain has TRBV15 and TRBJ2-3; 8 bases match TRBD2. Germline V gene data show CDR1 as LNHNV and CDR2 as YYDKDF (reference sequence). This CDR3 contains 15 residues. V trimming: 5 bases; J trimming: 2 bases; junction bases outside the gene matches: 6. CDR3 bases: TGTGCCACCAGCCGAATAGCGGGACCCACAGATACGCAGTATTTT. Residues: CATSRIAGPTDTQYF.

This chain joins TRBV4-3 and TRBJ1-6; D possibly corresponds to TRBD1 (5 bases). Germline V gives CDR1 LGHNA, CDR2 YSLEER. The CDR3 sequence is 17 residues long. The ends were cut back, 1 base at V and 7 bases at J, with 17 bases in the middle. Written as DNA, the CDR3 is TGCGCCAGCAGCCAAGGCGGGGCTTCGATGGGGAATTCACCCCTCCACTTT. It yields the protein CASSQGGASMGNSPLHF.

This clone was seen just once. The rearrangement uses TRBV12-5 and TRBJ2-3, with D perhaps TRBD2 (6 bases). This CDR3 is built from 19 residues. CDR1 is LGHNT, CDR2 FRNRAP, per germline. The V gene lost 2 bases and the J gene lost 0 bases, with 21 bases spanning the gap. CDR3 loop: CASGLTPPLGSGSTDTQYF. DNA for the CDR3: TGTGCTAGTGGTTTGACGCCCCCCTTGGGTAGCGGTAGCACAGATACGCAGTATTTT.

This chain connects TRBV19 to TRBJ1-2; 10 bases fit TRBD1. With 4 bases clipped from V and 8 bases from J, the junction kept 4 bases outside the gene matches. The CDR3 is 13 amino acids. Germline V gene lookup returns CDR1 LNHDA and CDR2 SQIVND (reference sequence). CDR3 sequence reads: CASSRGQGKGYTF. The CDR3 DNA follows: TGTGCCAGTAGTAGGGGACAGGGGAAAGGCTACACCTTC.

The rearrangement links TRBV7-9 to TRBJ2-5; tentative D call: TRBD2 (5 bases). Germline V gives CDR1 SEHNR, CDR2 FQNEAQ (reference sequence). The CDR3 sequence is 16 residues long. With 0 bases removed from V and 3 bases from J, the gap between germline ends came to 14 bases. In nucleotides, the CDR3 is TGTGCCAGCAGCTTAGCCCCTACGGGAAGGGAAGAGACCCAGTACTTC. Its protein is CASSLAPTGREETQYF.

The rearrangement links TRBV7-6 to TRBJ1-4; no definite D call. Germline CDR1 reads SGHVS; CDR2 reads FNYEAQ. V gave up 5 bases and J gave up 0 bases, with 19 bases separating them. CDR3 length: 18 residues. The CDR3 region has the DNA TGTGCCAGCAGCCCGCTGGAACAGCCCAACTCAACTAATGAAAAACTGTTTTTT. It is translated as CASSPLEQPNSTNEKLFF.

V usage is TRBV4-3 and J usage is TRBJ2-3; D not certain. The CDR3 extends over 19 amino acids. Germline lookup yields CDR1 LGHNA and CDR2 YSLEER. Trimming took off 3 bases at V and 0 bases at J, with 22 bases between the two ends. This chain's CDR3 is CASSHKRKAPVRSTDTQYF. In nucleotides, the CDR3 is TGCGCCAGCAGCCATAAGAGGAAGGCCCCCGTCCGGAGCACAGATACGCAGTATTTT.

The rearrangement uses TRBV5-6 and TRBJ2-1, with 8 nucleotides matching TRBD2. Trimming cost V 4 bases and J 3 bases; bases outside gene matches: 12. The CDR3 loop spans 17 amino acids. The V gene's germline CDR1 is SGHDT and CDR2 YYEEEE. CDR3: CASSPPRLAGGYNEQFF. For the CDR3, the DNA is TGTGCCAGCAGCCCGCCGCGGCTAGCGGGCGGCTACAATGAGCAGTTCTTC.

This chain uses TRBV4-3 with TRBJ1-1, with D hard to call. Between the trimmed V and J ends, which lost 4 bases and 5 bases, there was a span of 26 bases. Germline loops: CDR1 LGHNA, CDR2 YSLEER. CDR3 length: 18 amino acids. The CDR3 sequence is CASSPLQWRRWRETEAFF. CDR3 nucleotide sequence: TGCGCCAGCAGCCCCCTACAGTGGCGGAGGTGGCGTGAAACTGAAGCTTTCTTT.

This clone was seen only a few times. V and J are TRBV4-3 and TRBJ2-7; 7 bases fit TRBD2. The CDR3 loop spans 14 amino acids. CDR1 and CDR2 (germline): LGHNA, YSLEER. After removal of 9 bases from V and 3 bases from J, the junction contained 11 bases not matched to a gene. The CDR3 DNA follows: TGCGCCAGACCACCGGGGGGAAGGCGCTACGAGCAGTACTTC. It codes for CARPPGGRRYEQYF.

V and J are TRBV14 and TRBJ1-5; 11 nucleotides agree with TRBD1. Germline V gives CDR1 SGHDN, CDR2 FVKESK. J lost 4 bases, V lost 4 bases, and 6 bases had no gene match. This CDR3 is 16 amino acids long. CDR3 nucleotides: TGTGCCAGCAGCCTGATGGACAGGGGGCAAAATCAGCCCCAGCATTTT. Amino acids: CASSLMDRGQNQPQHF. Combining the CDR3 with reference TRBV14 and TRBJ1-5 gives the whole variable domain EAGVTQFPSHSVIEKGQTVTLRCDPISGHDNLYWYRRVMGKEIKFLLHFVKESKQDESGMPNNRFLAERTGGTYSTLKVQPAELEDSGVYFCASSLMDRGQNQPQHFGDGTRLSIL.

For this clone: The CDR3 does not end in the conserved phenylalanine or tryptophan, so this is likely a read error. The DNA is omitted, as the CDR3 cannot be located on it reliably, and the CDR3 follows TCRdb's listing. The rearrangement links TRBV6-1 to TRBJ2-7; TRBD2, the table's D call, lacks a check against the DNA. The CDR3 is 11 residues long, ends included. The germline CDR1 and CDR2 sequences are MNHNS and SASEGT. The CDR3 loop reads CASSPGTSGAS.

This chain links TRBV15 with TRBJ1-5; D not resolved. V lost 0 bases to trimming and J lost 4 bases, with 7 bases between them. The germline CDR1 and CDR2 sequences are LNHNV and YYDKDF (reference sequence). The CDR3 has 14 amino acids. The CDR3, as DNA: TGTGCCACCAGCAGAGAGGTACAGAATCAGCCCCAGCATTTT. Its translation: CATSREVQNQPQHF.